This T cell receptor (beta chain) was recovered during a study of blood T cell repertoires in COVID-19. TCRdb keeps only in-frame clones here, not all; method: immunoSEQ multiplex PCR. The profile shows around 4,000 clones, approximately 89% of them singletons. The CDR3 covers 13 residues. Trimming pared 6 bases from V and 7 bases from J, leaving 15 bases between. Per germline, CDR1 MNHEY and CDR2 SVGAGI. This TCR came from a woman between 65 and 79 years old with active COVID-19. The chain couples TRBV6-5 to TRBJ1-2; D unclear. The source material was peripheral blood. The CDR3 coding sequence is TGTGCCAGCAGAGTAACAGCATCTTCTGGCTACACCTTC. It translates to CASRVTASSGYTF.